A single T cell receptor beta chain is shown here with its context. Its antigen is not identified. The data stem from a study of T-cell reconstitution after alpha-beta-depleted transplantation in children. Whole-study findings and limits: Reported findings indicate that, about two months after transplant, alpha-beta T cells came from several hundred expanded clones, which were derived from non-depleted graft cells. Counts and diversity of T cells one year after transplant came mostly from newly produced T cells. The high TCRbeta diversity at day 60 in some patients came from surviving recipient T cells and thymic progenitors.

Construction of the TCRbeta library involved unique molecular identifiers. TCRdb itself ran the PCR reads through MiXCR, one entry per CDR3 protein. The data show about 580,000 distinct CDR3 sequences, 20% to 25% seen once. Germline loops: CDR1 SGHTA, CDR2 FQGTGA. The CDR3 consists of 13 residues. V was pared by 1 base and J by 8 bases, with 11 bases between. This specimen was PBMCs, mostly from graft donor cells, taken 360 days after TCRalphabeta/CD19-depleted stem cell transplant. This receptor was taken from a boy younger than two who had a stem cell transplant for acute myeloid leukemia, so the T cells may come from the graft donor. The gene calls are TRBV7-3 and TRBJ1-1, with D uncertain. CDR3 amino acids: CASSLNKQTEAFF. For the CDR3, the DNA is TGTGCCAGCAGCTTAAATAAACAGACGGAAGCTTTCTTT.